These T cell receptor beta chains were read from a single sample in a study of blood T cell repertoires in COVID-19. The method was immunoSEQ multiplex PCR; TCRdb's version includes in-frame clones alone and lacks a portion of them. The table includes 250,000 to 350,000 clones, 87% detected once. Sequenced: PBMCs or T cells enriched from blood (not recorded which). These receptors all stem from a woman aged 40 to 50 who had recovered from COVID-19. The CDR3 runs from the conserved cysteine through the conserved F or W. A D gene is named only where the DNA matches it firmly. Rows give clone size only sometimes, using once, few, many, or a class for an expanded clone.

CASTPAGRARGYTF	TGTGCCAGCACCCCAGCTGGCAGGGCGCGGGGCTACACCTTC	TRBV2	TRBJ1-2	NA	NA
CASSQGGVDTEAFF	TGTGCCAGCAGCCAGGGAGGGGTGGACACTGAAGCTTTCTTT	TRBV2	TRBJ1-1	NA	once
CASSLELAATGELFF	TGTGCTAGCAGCTTAGAACTAGCGGCCACCGGGGAGCTGTTTTTT	TRBV7-7	TRBJ2-2	TRBD2	NA
CASSISSGKYNEQFF	TGTGCCAGTAGTATTTCTAGCGGGAAATACAATGAGCAGTTCTTC	TRBV19	TRBJ2-1	TRBD2	NA
CASSSRQGAPTEAFF	TGTGCCAGCAGCTCCAGGCAGGGGGCGCCCACTGAAGCTTTCTTT	TRBV7-2	TRBJ1-1	TRBD1	few
CASSPQGSSSTDTQYF	TGTGCCAGCAGCCCTCAGGGGAGCTCAAGCACAGATACGCAGTATTTT	TRBV7-2	TRBJ2-3	NA	NA
CASTPRPRGPPAKLFF	TGTGCCAGCACCCCCCGCCCCAGGGGCCCCCCCGCGAAACTGTTTTTT	TRBV27	TRBJ1-4	NA	NA
CASSHSGTRVDEQFF	TGCGCCAGCAGCCATTCCGGGACTAGGGTCGATGAGCAGTTCTTC	TRBV4-1	TRBJ2-1	TRBD2	NA
CASSPLGGLYGYTF	TGTGCCAGCAGTCCCCTCGGGGGTCTGTATGGCTACACCTTC	TRBV28	TRBJ1-2	NA	NA
CASSEWVGRSPLHF	TGTGCCAGCAGTGAATGGGTGGGCAGATCGCCCCTCCACTTT	TRBV2	TRBJ1-6	NA	NA
CASSLTGTYEQYF	TGTGCCAGCAGCTTAACAGGGACCTACGAGCAGTACTTC	TRBV7-9	TRBJ2-7	NA	few
CAWSVVLAGSDTQYF	TGTGCCTGGAGTGTAGTGCTTGCGGGTTCAGATACGCAGTATTTT	TRBV30	TRBJ2-3	NA	NA
CASSMEGQGTNIQYF	TGTGCCAGCTCGATGGAGGGACAGGGGACCAACATTCAGTACTTC	TRBV28	TRBJ2-4	TRBD1	NA
CASSQGWDRVNEQYF	TGCGCCAGCAGCCAAGGGTGGGACAGGGTAAACGAGCAGTACTTC	TRBV4-3	TRBJ2-7	TRBD1	NA
CASSYVGVPNQPQHF	TGTGCCAGCAGTTACGTAGGGGTACCCAATCAGCCCCAGCATTTT	TRBV6-2/TRBV6-3	TRBJ1-5	NA	NA
CASSPDAGVINQPQHF	TGTGCCAGCTCACCAGACGCCGGGGTGATAAATCAGCCCCAGCATTTT	TRBV18	TRBJ1-5	NA	NA
CASSPRTGRAMNTEAFF	TGTGCCAGCAGTCCCCGGACAGGGAGGGCCATGAACACTGAAGCTTTCTTT	TRBV27	TRBJ1-1	TRBD1	NA
CASSSRQGNQPQHF	TGTGCCAGCAGCTCCCGACAGGGTAATCAGCCCCAGCATTTT	TRBV7-2	TRBJ1-5	TRBD1	once
CASSQDGIGGANEKLFF	TGCGCCAGCAGCCAAGATGGGATCGGGGGAGCTAATGAAAAACTGTTTTTT	TRBV4-3	TRBJ1-4	NA	NA
CASSLARTGRHNEQFF	TGTGCCAGCAGTTTGGCCCGGACAGGGCGGCACAATGAGCAGTTCTTC	TRBV25-1	TRBJ2-1	TRBD1	NA
CASTARLGNQPQHF	TGTGCCAGCACCGCCCGACTAGGAAATCAGCCCCAGCATTTT	TRBV27	TRBJ1-5	NA	NA
CASSLSGLATNNEQFF	TGTGCCAGCAGTCTCTCCGGACTAGCGACTAACAATGAGCAGTTCTTC	TRBV28	TRBJ2-1	TRBD2	once
CASSQLQPFWTGYTEAFF	TGCGCCAGCAGTCAATTGCAACCCTTCTGGACAGGCTACACTGAAGCTTTCTTT	TRBV23-1	TRBJ1-1	TRBD1	NA
CSAGQNTGELFF	TGCAGCGCCGGACAGAACACCGGGGAGCTGTTTTTT	TRBV29-1	TRBJ2-2	NA	NA